The rows below give T cell receptor beta chains drawn from one sample of a study of T cell responses to AZD1222 COVID-19 vaccine. Generated by immunoSEQ multiplex PCR, the TCRdb table keeps only in-frame clones and is missing some. The sample gives approximately 110,000 clones, around nine tenths of which show up once; about 4.1% is in the top ten. The source was peripheral blood, collected on day 0 of AZD1222 vaccination. These receptor sequences come from an adult in good health. CDR3s include the opening cysteine and the closing phenylalanine or tryptophan. The D gene is left open where the match is weak. Part of the rows lack a size; the others show once, few, many or a class for expanded clones.

V gene	CDR3 length	clone size	J gene	D gene	CDR3 DNA	CDR3 protein
TRBV13	16	NA	TRBJ2-5	NA	TGTGCCAGCAGCTTAGCGGGGTTGGGCCCACAAGAGACCCAGTACTTC	CASSLAGLGPQETQYF
TRBV7-2	16	NA	TRBJ2-3	NA	TGTGCCAGCAGCTTAGTTCTGGGGAGAGGCACAGATACGCAGTATTTT	CASSLVLGRGTDTQYF
TRBV20-1	11	NA	TRBJ2-2	NA	TGCAGTGCTAGGGGCACCGGGGAGCTGTTTTTT	CSARGTGELFF
TRBV5-1	16	NA	TRBJ2-1	NA	TGCGCCAGCAGCCTCCCTCCGGACAACTCCTACAATGAGCAGTTCTTC	CASSLPPDNSYNEQFF
TRBV19	16	NA	TRBJ2-6	TRBD1	TGTGCCAGTGCCGGGACAGGGGGGTCTGGGGCCAACGTCCTGACTTTC	CASAGTGGSGANVLTF
TRBV3-1/TRBV3-2	15	NA	TRBJ2-3	TRBD2	TGTGCCAGCAGCCTTGGCCTGACTAGCTCGACGACGCAGTATTTT	CASSLGLTSSTTQYF
TRBV19	14	NA	TRBJ1-6	NA	TGTGCCAGTAGTATTGCCTCCTATAATTCACCCCTCCACTTT	CASSIASYNSPLHF
TRBV30	12	NA	TRBJ2-1	NA	TGTGCCTGGAGTCGGGGGCAATATGAGCAGTTCTTC	CAWSRGQYEQFF
TRBV6-5	11	NA	TRBJ1-6	NA	TGTGCCACCCTCCTTAATTCACCCCTCCACTTT	CATLLNSPLHF
TRBV12-2	16	NA	TRBJ2-5	NA	TGTGCAAGTCGTTTACGACTAGCGGGGGGTCAAGAGACCCAGTACTTC	CASRLRLAGGQETQYF
TRBV7-9	14	NA	TRBJ2-7	TRBD2	TGTGCCAGCAGCTTGGGGAGGACTAGCGGCGAGCAGTACTTC	CASSLGRTSGEQYF
TRBV6-5	11	NA	TRBJ1-5	NA	TGTGCCAGCGGGCTAAACCAGCCCCAGCATTTT	CASGLNQPQHF
TRBV7-9	16	NA	TRBJ2-5	NA	TGTGCCAGCAGCCCCCCTTTCCTAGGAGGGGTGGAGACCCAGTACTTC	CASSPPFLGGVETQYF
TRBV27	12	NA	TRBJ1-1	NA	TGTGCCAGCAGTTCACAGGGAGCTGAAGCTTTCTTT	CASSSQGAEAFF
TRBV2	13	NA	TRBJ1-1	NA	TGTGCCAGCAGCAGACAGGTCTACACTGAAGCTTTCTTT	CASSRQVYTEAFF
TRBV20-1	11	few	TRBJ1-1	NA	TGCAGTGCTAGGGGGTCGGCTGAAGCTTTCTTT	CSARGSAEAFF
TRBV11-2	15	NA	TRBJ1-2	NA	TGTGCCAGCAGCTTAGCTAGGGGCAATACCTATGGCTACACCTTC	CASSLARGNTYGYTF
TRBV27	14	NA	TRBJ1-5	TRBD1	TGTGCCAGCAGCTACGACAGGGGCTATCAGCCCCAGCATTTT	CASSYDRGYQPQHF
TRBV5-8	15	NA	TRBJ1-2	NA	TGTGCCAGCAGGAACGAGCGGTGGTTTACCTATGGCTACACCTTC	CASRNERWFTYGYTF
TRBV20-1	16	NA	TRBJ1-4	NA	TGCAGTGCTAGTGGAGGAATTGGGGTTGGGCCGGAAAAACTGTTTTTT	CSASGGIGVGPEKLFF
TRBV29-1	18	few	TRBJ2-2	NA	TGCAGCGTTGAAGATCCTGGCGGGAACTGGATGGGGACCGGGGAGCTGTTTTTT	CSVEDPGGNWMGTGELFF
TRBV19	8	NA	TRBJ2-7	NA	TGTGCCCCCCCCGAGCAGTACTTC	CAPPEQYF
TRBV4-1	15	few	TRBJ1-1	NA	TGCGCCAGCAGCCGAGGCTTGTCCGGGGACACTGAAGCTTTCTTT	CASSRGLSGDTEAFF
TRBV5-8	14	NA	TRBJ1-5	TRBD1	TGTGCCAGCAGCCACGGGACAGGCAATCAGCCCCAGCATTTT	CASSHGTGNQPQHF
TRBV3-1/TRBV3-2	16	few	TRBJ2-7	TRBD2	TGTGCCAGCAGCCTCCTAGGTAGCGGGAGTGCTAACGAGCAGTACTTC	CASSLLGSGSANEQYF
TRBV5-1	14	NA	TRBJ2-5	NA	TGCGCCAGCAGCTCCGGACAGTTAAAAGAGACCCAGTACTTC	CASSSGQLKETQYF
TRBV11-2	14	few	TRBJ1-1	NA	TGTGCCAGCAGCCTGGACGGTCTAGACACTGAAGCTTTCTTT	CASSLDGLDTEAFF
TRBV18	14	NA	TRBJ1-2	NA	TGTGCCAGCTCTAATTCTAGGGGGGCTGGTGGCTACACCTTC	CASSNSRGAGGYTF
TRBV12-2	16	NA	TRBJ1-3	NA	TGTGCAAGTCGCTTAGCGAGCCCGGAGGAGGGAAACACCATATATTTT	CASRLASPEEGNTIYF
TRBV7-6	15	NA	TRBJ2-7	TRBD1	TGTGCCAGCAGCTCCAGCTGGGACAGCTCCTACGAGCAGTACTTC	CASSSSWDSSYEQYF
TRBV7-8	12	NA	TRBJ2-7	NA	TGTGCCAGCAGCTTAGCGCCCGAGCAGCAGTACTTC	CASSLAPEQQYF
TRBV2	14	NA	TRBJ1-5	TRBD1	TGTGCCAGCAGTGGGACAGGGAAAAATCAGCCCCAGCATTTT	CASSGTGKNQPQHF
TRBV19	15	NA	TRBJ2-1	NA	TGTGCCAGTCAAAGCGGGCGAAGCTCCTACAATGAGCAGTTCTTC	CASQSGRSSYNEQFF
TRBV7-9	12	NA	TRBJ1-5	NA	TGTGCCAGCAGCCCGACCTCGGGGCCCCAGCATTTT	CASSPTSGPQHF
TRBV12-3/TRBV12-4	11	NA	TRBJ1-2	NA	TGTGCCAGCAGTTCCGGGATCGGCTACACCTTC	CASSSGIGYTF
TRBV7-2	15	NA	TRBJ1-1	NA	TGTGCCAGCAGCTTAGCGGGCAGGGGAGGTACTGAAGCTTTCTTT	CASSLAGRGGTEAFF
TRBV5-1	17	NA	TRBJ2-5	TRBD1	TGCGCCAGCAGCTTGGGTTACCGGGACAGGGTGATGGAGACCCAGTACTTC	CASSLGYRDRVMETQYF
TRBV6-6	13	NA	TRBJ1-5	NA	TGTGCCAGCAGTTACAGGGGGTGGCAGCCCCAGCATTTT	CASSYRGWQPQHF
TRBV7-9	12	NA	TRBJ1-2	NA	TGTGCCAGCAGCTTAGATAATTGGGGCTACACCTTC	CASSLDNWGYTF
TRBV11-2	16	NA	TRBJ2-7	TRBD2	TGTGCCAGCAGACCAATAGCGGGGGGACTTTCCTACGAGCAGTACTTC	CASRPIAGGLSYEQYF